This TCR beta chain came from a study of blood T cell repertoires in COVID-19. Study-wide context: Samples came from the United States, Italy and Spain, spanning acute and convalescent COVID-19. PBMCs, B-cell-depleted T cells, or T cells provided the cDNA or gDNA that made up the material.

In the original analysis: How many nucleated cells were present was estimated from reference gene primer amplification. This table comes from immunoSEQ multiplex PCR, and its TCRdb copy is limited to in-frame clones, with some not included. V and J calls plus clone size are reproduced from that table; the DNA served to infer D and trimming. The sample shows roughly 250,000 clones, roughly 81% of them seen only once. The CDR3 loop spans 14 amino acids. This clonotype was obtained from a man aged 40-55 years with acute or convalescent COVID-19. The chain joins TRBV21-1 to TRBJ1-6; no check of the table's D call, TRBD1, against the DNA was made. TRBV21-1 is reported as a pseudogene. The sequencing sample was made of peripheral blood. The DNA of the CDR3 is TGTGCCAGCAGCAAGACAGGGGTAGGCTCACCCCTCCACTTT. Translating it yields CASSKTGVGSPLHF.